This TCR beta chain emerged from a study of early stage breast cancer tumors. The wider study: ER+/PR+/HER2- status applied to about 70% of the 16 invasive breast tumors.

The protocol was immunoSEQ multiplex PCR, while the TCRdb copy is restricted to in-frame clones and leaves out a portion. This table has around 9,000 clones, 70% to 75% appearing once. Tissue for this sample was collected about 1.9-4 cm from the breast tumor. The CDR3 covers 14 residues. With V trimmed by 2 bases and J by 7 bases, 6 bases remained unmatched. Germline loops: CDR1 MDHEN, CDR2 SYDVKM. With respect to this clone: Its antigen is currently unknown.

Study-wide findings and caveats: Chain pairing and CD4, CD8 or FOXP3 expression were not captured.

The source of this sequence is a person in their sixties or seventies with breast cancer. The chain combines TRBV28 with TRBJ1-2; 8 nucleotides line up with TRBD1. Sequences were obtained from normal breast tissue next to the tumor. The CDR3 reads CASSLGAGGFGYTF. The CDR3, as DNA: TGTGCCAGCAGTTTAGGGGCAGGGGGCTTTGGCTACACCTTC.